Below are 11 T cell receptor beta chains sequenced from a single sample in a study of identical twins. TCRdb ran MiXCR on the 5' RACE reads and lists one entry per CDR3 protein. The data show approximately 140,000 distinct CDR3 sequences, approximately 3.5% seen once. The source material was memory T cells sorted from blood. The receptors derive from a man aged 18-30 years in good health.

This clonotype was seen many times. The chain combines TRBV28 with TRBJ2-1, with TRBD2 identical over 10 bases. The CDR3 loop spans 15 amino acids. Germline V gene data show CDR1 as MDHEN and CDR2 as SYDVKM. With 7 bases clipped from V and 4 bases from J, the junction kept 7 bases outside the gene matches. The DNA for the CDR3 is TGTGCCAGCACCCGAGCGGGAGGGCCTTACAATGAGCAGTTCTTC. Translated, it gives CASTRAGGPYNEQFF.

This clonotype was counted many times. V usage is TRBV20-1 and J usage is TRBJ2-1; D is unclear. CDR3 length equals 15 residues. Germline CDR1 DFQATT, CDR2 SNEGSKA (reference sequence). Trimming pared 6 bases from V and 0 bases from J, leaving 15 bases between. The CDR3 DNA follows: TGCAGTGCGGAAGGGATCAATTACTCCTACAATGAGCAGTTCTTC. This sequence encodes CSAEGINYSYNEQFF.

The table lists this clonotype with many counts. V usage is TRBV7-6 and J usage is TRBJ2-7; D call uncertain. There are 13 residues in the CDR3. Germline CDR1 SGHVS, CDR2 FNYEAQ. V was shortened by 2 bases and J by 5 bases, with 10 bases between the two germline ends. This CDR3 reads CASSLRADHEQYF. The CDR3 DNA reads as TGTGCCAGCAGCTTACGGGCGGACCACGAGCAGTACTTC.

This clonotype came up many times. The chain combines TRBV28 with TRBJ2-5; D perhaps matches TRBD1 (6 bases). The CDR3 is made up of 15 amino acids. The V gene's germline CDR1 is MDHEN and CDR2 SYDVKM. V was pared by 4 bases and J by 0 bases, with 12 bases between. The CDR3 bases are TGTGCCAGCAGTTCGAGGGGACAAAACCAAGAGACCCAGTACTTC. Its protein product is CASSSRGQNQETQYF.

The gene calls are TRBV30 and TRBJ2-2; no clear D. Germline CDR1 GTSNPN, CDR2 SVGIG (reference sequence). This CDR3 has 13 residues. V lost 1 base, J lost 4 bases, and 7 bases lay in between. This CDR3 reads CAWSAGPTGELFF. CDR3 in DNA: TGTGCCTGGAGTGCCGGGCCCACCGGGGAGCTGTTTTTT.

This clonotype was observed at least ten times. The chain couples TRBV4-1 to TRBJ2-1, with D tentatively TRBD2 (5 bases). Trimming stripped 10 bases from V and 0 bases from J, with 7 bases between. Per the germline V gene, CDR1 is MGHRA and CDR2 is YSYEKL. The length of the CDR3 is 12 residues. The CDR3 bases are TGCGCCACACGGGGCTCCTACAATGAGCAGTTCTTC. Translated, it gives CATRGSYNEQFF.

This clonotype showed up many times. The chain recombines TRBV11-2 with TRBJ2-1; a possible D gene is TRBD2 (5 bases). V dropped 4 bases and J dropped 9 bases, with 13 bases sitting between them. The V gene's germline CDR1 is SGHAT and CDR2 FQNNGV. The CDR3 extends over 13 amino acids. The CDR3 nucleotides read TGTGCCAGCAGCTCTAGCCTAATGGGTGAGCAGTTCTTC. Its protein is CASSSSLMGEQFF.

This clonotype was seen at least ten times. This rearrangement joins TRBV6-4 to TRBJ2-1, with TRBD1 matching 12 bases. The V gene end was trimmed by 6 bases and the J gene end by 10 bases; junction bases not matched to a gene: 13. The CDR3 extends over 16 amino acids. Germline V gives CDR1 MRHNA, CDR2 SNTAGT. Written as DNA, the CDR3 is TGTGCCAGCAGAGAGTCCCCGGGACAGGGGGCGAAAGAGCAGTTCTTC. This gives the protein CASRESPGQGAKEQFF.

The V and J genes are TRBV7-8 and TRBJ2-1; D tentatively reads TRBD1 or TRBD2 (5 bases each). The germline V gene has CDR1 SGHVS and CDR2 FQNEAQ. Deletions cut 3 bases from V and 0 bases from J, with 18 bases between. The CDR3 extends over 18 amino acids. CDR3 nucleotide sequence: TGTGCCAGCAGCTTCCCGGGGCCCAGGGCGGGCTCCTACAATGAGCAGTTCTTC. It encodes CASSFPGPRAGSYNEQFF.

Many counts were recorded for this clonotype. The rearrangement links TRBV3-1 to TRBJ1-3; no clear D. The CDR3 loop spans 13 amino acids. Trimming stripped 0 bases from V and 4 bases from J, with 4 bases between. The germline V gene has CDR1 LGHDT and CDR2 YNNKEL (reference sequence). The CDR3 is CASSQDTGNTIYF. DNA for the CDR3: TGTGCCAGCAGCCAAGATACGGGAAACACCATATATTTT.

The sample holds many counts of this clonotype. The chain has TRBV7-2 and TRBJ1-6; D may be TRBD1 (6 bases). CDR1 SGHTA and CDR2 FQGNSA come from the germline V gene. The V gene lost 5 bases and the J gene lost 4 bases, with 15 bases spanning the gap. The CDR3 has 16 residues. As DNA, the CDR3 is TGTGCCAGCAGCCCTACGGGACATGGATATAATTCACCCCTCCACTTT. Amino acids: CASSPTGHGYNSPLHF.